The rows below give T cell receptor beta chains drawn from one sample of a study of blood T cells in healthy people across ages. One entry per CDR3 protein, called by TCRdb with MiXCR from the 5' RACE reads. The data contain about 1.1 million distinct CDR3 sequences, roughly two fifths of them singletons. Material for sequencing was blood. The receptors originated from a man between 18 and 35 years old in good health. CDR3s include the opening cysteine and the closing phenylalanine or tryptophan. D genes are given only for firm matches. Rows may omit the clone size; those that give it use once, few, many or a size class.

DNA: TGTGCCAGCAGCCATTCTACCGGGACTAGCGGGGGGGCGGGAGATACGCAGTATTTT; CDR3: CASSHSTGTSGGAGDTQYF; J: TRBJ2-3; D: TRBD2; length: 19; size: few; V: TRBV4-2
DNA: TGCGCCAGCAGCCAAGCTCGGGGGGCGTTCTACAATGAGCAGTTCTTC; CDR3: CASSQARGAFYNEQFF; J: TRBJ2-1; D: NA; length: 16; size: NA; V: TRBV4-3
DNA: TGTGCCAGCAGTTTCCCTGGGACAGGGAATAGCAATCAGCCCCAGCATTTT; CDR3: CASSFPGTGNSNQPQHF; J: TRBJ1-5; D: TRBD1; length: 17; size: few; V: TRBV12-3/TRBV12-4
DNA: TGCAGCGTTGAATGGGGAACCGGAGAGACCCAGTACTTC; CDR3: CSVEWGTGETQYF; J: TRBJ2-5; D: NA; length: 13; size: few; V: TRBV29-1
DNA: TGTGCCAGCAGCCTGGGACAAGAGAGAGGCTATGGCTACACCTTC; CDR3: CASSLGQERGYGYTF; J: TRBJ1-2; D: NA; length: 15; size: few; V: TRBV7-2
DNA: TGCAGTGCTAGAGCCCCGGTTGGGGAAGGCTACACCTTC; CDR3: CSARAPVGEGYTF; J: TRBJ1-2; D: NA; length: 13; size: NA; V: TRBV20-1
DNA: TGTGCCAGCAGTCCGCCCCCGCAGAGCTACTATGGCTACACCTTC; CDR3: CASSPPPQSYYGYTF; J: TRBJ1-2; D: NA; length: 15; size: few; V: TRBV6-6
DNA: TGCGCCAGCAGCCAAGAAGGGGACAGGGTAGGGACCCAGTACTTC; CDR3: CASSQEGDRVGTQYF; J: TRBJ2-5; D: TRBD1; length: 15; size: NA; V: TRBV4-3
DNA: TGTGCCAGCAGCCCGGGCCGGGGGAGCGGGCTTTACTCCTACAATGAGCAGTTCTTC; CDR3: CASSPGRGSGLYSYNEQFF; J: TRBJ2-1; D: NA; length: 19; size: NA; V: TRBV3-1
DNA: TGTGCCAGCACCGGGCTTAAGGAGACCCAGTACTTC; CDR3: CASTGLKETQYF; J: TRBJ2-5; D: NA; length: 12; size: NA; V: TRBV6-5
DNA: TGTGCCACCCAGGATCTCCTTAAGAGGGGCTACACCTTC; CDR3: CATQDLLKRGYTF; J: TRBJ1-2; D: NA; length: 13; size: NA; V: TRBV28
DNA: TGCAGTGCTAGTTACAGAGGGATTGAGGATGGCTACACCTTC; CDR3: CSASYRGIEDGYTF; J: TRBJ1-2; D: NA; length: 14; size: NA; V: TRBV20-1
DNA: TGTGCCAGCACTCCAGGGACACTAAGCACAGATACGCAGTATTTT; CDR3: CASTPGTLSTDTQYF; J: TRBJ2-3; D: NA; length: 15; size: NA; V: TRBV27
DNA: TGCAGTGCTCCCTCGGTAGCGGGGGCCGGGATGTACAATGAGCAGTACTTC; CDR3: CSAPSVAGAGMYNEQYF; J: TRBJ2-7; D: TRBD2; length: 17; size: NA; V: TRBV20-1
DNA: TGTGCCAGCAGTGAAGCATCTTTCATGGCTAAGGCTTTCTTT; CDR3: CASSEASFMAKAFF; J: TRBJ1-1; D: NA; length: 14; size: NA; V: TRBV2
DNA: TGTGCCACCGTTCTTAGTTATCGGGGCCGGTTGCAGTTCTTC; CDR3: CATVLSYRGRLQFF; J: TRBJ2-1; D: NA; length: 14; size: NA; V: TRBV6-2/TRBV6-3
DNA: TGTGCCAGCAGCCTTTGGGCAGTCCTTTCTACCGATGAGCAGTTCTTC; CDR3: CASSLWAVLSTDEQFF; J: TRBJ2-1; D: NA; length: 16; size: many; V: TRBV27
DNA: TGTGCCAGCAGCTTATACGTCGGACAGGGAACCTACGAGCAGTACTTC; CDR3: CASSLYVGQGTYEQYF; J: TRBJ2-7; D: TRBD1; length: 16; size: NA; V: TRBV11-2
DNA: TGTGCCAGCAGTGAGGGGACAGGGATTAACTATGGCTACACCTTC; CDR3: CASSEGTGINYGYTF; J: TRBJ1-2; D: TRBD1; length: 15; size: NA; V: TRBV6-1
DNA: TGCGCCAGCAGCCAAGAGGGAACGCGGACTGAAGCTTTCTTT; CDR3: CASSQEGTRTEAFF; J: TRBJ1-1; D: NA; length: 14; size: NA; V: TRBV4-1
DNA: TGTGCCAGCAGCTTAGCGGGGGGTGCTTACCAGTTCTTC; CDR3: CASSLAGGAYQFF; J: TRBJ2-1; D: NA; length: 13; size: NA; V: TRBV7-2
DNA: TGTGCCAGCAGTTTAAAACGGATCAGGAACACTGAAGCTTTCTTT; CDR3: CASSLKRIRNTEAFF; J: TRBJ1-1; D: NA; length: 15; size: NA; V: TRBV28